This entry is about one TCR beta chain. Its specificity is unknown. The immunoSEQ assay was version 4, run in survey mode. Sequencing used immunoSEQ multiplex PCR; TCRdb keeps in-frame clones, though not all of them. Among 30,000 to 35,000 clones listed, around four fifths were seen once. The source of the sample is a study of persistence of HIV-infected CD4 T cells. Study conclusions and caveats: Within sorted populations, more oligoclonal TCRs accompanied more oligoclonal proviruses.

Cells were stimulated with overlapping HIV-1 Gag 15-mer peptides. Memory cells lacking CD40L and CD69 with high CD45RO were sorted. The CDR3 has 13 amino acids. Trimming removed 8 bases from V and 2 bases from J, with 12 bases in between. This TCR came from an adult woman with HIV who was CMV-seropositive. The chain is built from TRBV23-1 and TRBJ1-1, with D maybe TRBD1 (6 bases). TRBV23-1 is known as an ORF, though its function is uncertain. The sequencing here drew on CD4+ T cells sorted from PBMCs after approximately 20-hour stimulation, taken from a patient who received antiretroviral therapy. Here the CDR3 reads CASGKGGNTEAFF. CDR3 coding DNA: TGCGCCAGCGGGAAGGGGGGAAACACTGAAGCTTTCTTT.